The clone carrying this TCR beta chain was seen ten or more times. Its antigen is currently unknown. The CDR3 has 14 amino acids. V gave up 4 bases and J gave up 4 bases, with 10 bases separating them. Looked up from germline, CDR1 is SNHLY and CDR2 is FYNNEI. This entry belongs to a study of neurological immune-mediated disorders. Study-level points and caveats: The absence of any CDR3 amino acid sequence shared by expanded clones across subjects suggests that repertoires were private in all groups.

The cDNA was generated by 5'RACE with 10-nucleotide random UMIs. MiXCR was run by TCRdb on the 5' RACE reads, yielding one entry per CDR3 protein. The sample shows 26,000 or so distinct CDR3 sequences, under 8% of them seen only once. The material sequenced was PBMCs. The source of this sequence is a woman aged 45 to 65 in good health. This rearrangement joins TRBV2 to TRBJ2-2; D tentatively fits TRBD1 or TRBD2 (6 bases each). The DNA for the CDR3 is TGTGCCAGCAGTGTAGGGGGGTTCACCGGGGAGCTGTTTTTT. Translating gives CASSVGGFTGELFF.